This TCR beta chain was observed in a study of blood T cell repertoires in COVID-19. In the study overall: Nucleic acid was either cDNA or gDNA, and it came from T cells, B-cell-depleted T cells, or PBMCs.

Only in-frame clones appear in the TCRdb table, and some are missing; sequencing was by immunoSEQ multiplex PCR. This sample has about 97,000 clones, with 90% found just once. From germline, CDR1 is SGHVS and CDR2 FQNEAQ. The CDR3 is 15 residues long. The V gene lost 5 bases and the J gene lost 4 bases, with 17 bases spanning the gap. The genes are TRBV7-8 and TRBJ1-2; D gene unclear. This clonotype was obtained from a man in his sixties with acute or convalescent COVID-19. The sample was peripheral blood. In DNA, the CDR3 is TGTGCCAGCAGCAGAGACGCAGGACGGGGCTATGGCTACACCTTC. This gives the protein CASSRDAGRGYGYTF.